This T cell receptor beta chain derives from a study of T-cell reconstitution after alpha-beta-depleted transplantation in children. The germline V and J ends were trimmed by 4 bases and 6 bases, with 21 bases remaining between them. CDR3 size: 16 residues. Germline assignment: CDR1 LGHDT and CDR2 YNNKEL (reference sequence). The TCRbeta library was prepared with unique molecular identifiers. One entry per CDR3 protein results from TCRdb running MiXCR on the PCR reads. The sample has 100,000 to 120,000 distinct CDR3 sequences, about 9.3% seen once. This specimen consisted of PBMCs from the stem cell graft donor, obtained from the stem cell graft. This chain links TRBV3-1 with TRBJ1-2; a weak D match, TRBD1 (6 bases). The TCR originated in a human donor who donated a stem cell graft to a child with acute lymphoblastic leukemia. The CDR3 sequence is CASSLKPTYRDDGYTF. As DNA, the CDR3 is TGTGCCAGCAGCCTTAAGCCCACTTACAGGGACGATGGCTACACCTTC.